The present T cell receptor beta chain was sequenced within a study of cytomegalovirus exposure and HLA in healthy donors. 60 Vbeta and 13 Jbeta primers were used in PCR. Measured with immunoSEQ multiplex PCR; TCRdb has only the in-frame clones, and not every one. This sample has more than 150,000 clones, with roughly 84% found just once. Germline V CDR1 and CDR2: LNHDA, SQIVND (reference sequence). Trimming at V came to 0 bases and at J to 7 bases, leaving 11 bases not matched to a gene. This CDR3 has 18 amino acids. This receptor was obtained from a boy between 2 and 15 years old in good health and CMV-seronegative. The sample was PBMCs. This chain links TRBV19 with TRBJ2-1; 11 nucleotides line up with TRBD2. DNA for the CDR3: TGTGCCAGTAGTATAGATCCAAGAGGATTAGCGGGAGGGAATGAGCAGTTCTTC. This encodes CASSIDPRGLAGGNEQFF.